Below are 11 T cell receptor beta chains sequenced from a single sample in a study of early T cells in non-severe SARS-CoV-2 infection. TCRdb re-called the 5' RACE reads with MiXCR, one entry per CDR3 protein. The table lists some 56,000 distinct CDR3 sequences, around 16% of them singletons. The material was whole blood, obtained at baseline. The receptors here all came from an adult who was a healthcare worker with PCR-confirmed SARS-CoV-2 infection or an uninfected control (not recorded which).

By share, this clonotype ranks as medium-sized. The chain links TRBV7-9 to TRBJ2-7; no clear D gene. This CDR3 is built from 12 residues. From germline, CDR1 is SEHNR and CDR2 FQNEAQ (reference sequence). Deletions cut 5 bases from V and 5 bases from J, with 10 bases between. The CDR3 here is CASSIERNEQYF. CDR3 nucleotide sequence: TGTGCCAGCAGCATAGAAAGAAACGAGCAGTACTTC.

The chain recombines TRBV9 with TRBJ2-1; D is possibly TRBD2 (5 bases). Germline CDR1 reads SGDLS; CDR2 reads YYNGEE. The CDR3 has 13 residues. V lost 8 bases to trimming and J lost 6 bases, with 15 bases between them. CDR3 nucleotides: TGTGCCAGTACTAGGAGTCTTGGCAATGAGCAGTTCTTC. Translated: CASTRSLGNEQFF.

The V gene is TRBV27, the J gene TRBJ2-7; maybe TRBD1 (5 bases). V lost 7 bases to trimming and J lost 5 bases, with 21 bases between them. This CDR3 comprises 15 residues. Germline V CDR1 and CDR2: MNHEY, SMNVEV (reference sequence). CDR3 region: CASTFQGPRGDEQYF. CDR3 coding DNA: TGTGCCAGCACCTTCCAGGGTCCTCGCGGCGACGAGCAGTACTTC.

This clonotype was counted a few times. This chain connects TRBV12-3 or TRBV12-4 to TRBJ2-1, with unresolved D. The V end was cut by 2 bases, the J end by 6 bases, with 8 bases between. This CDR3 has 13 amino acids. The CDR3 DNA reads as TGTGCCAGCAGTTTAAGACATTCCAATGAGCAGTTCTTC. Its translation: CASSLRHSNEQFF.

This clonotype was seen at least ten times. V and J are TRBV20-1 and TRBJ1-1, with 7 nucleotides matching TRBD1. Per germline, CDR1 DFQATT and CDR2 SNEGSKA (reference sequence). Trimming removed 2 bases from V and 2 bases from J; junction bases left unmatched: 5. The CDR3 runs 14 residues. Here the CDR3 reads CSARSTGSNTEAFF. In DNA, the CDR3 is TGCAGTGCTAGATCGACAGGGAGTAACACTGAAGCTTTCTTT.

This chain joins TRBV7-2 and TRBJ2-7, with a tentative D call TRBD1 (6 bases). The V end lost 5 bases, the J end lost 6 bases, and 20 bases lay between the germline ends. The CDR3 has 15 amino acids. Germline values: CDR1 SGHTA, CDR2 FQGNSA. The CDR3, as DNA: TGTGCCAGCAGCCTCCCTGGGACACAAGTCGGCGAGCAGTACTTC. Translating gives CASSLPGTQVGEQYF.

This sequence joins TRBV10-3 and TRBJ2-7; D gene ambiguous. The CDR3 contains 14 residues. V lost 8 bases and J lost 3, with 17 bases in between. Germline V gene sequence: CDR1 ENHRY, CDR2 SYGVKD. In DNA form, the CDR3 reads TGTGCCATCCAGGAGCCCAGCGAGAACTACGAGCAGTACTTC. Protein: CAIQEPSENYEQYF.

This rearrangement joins TRBV6-1 to TRBJ2-7; the match to TRBD1 covers 8 bases. CDR1 is MNHNS and CDR2 is SASEGT in the germline V gene. Trimming cost V 6 bases and J 4 bases; bases outside gene matches: 17. The CDR3 consists of 17 residues. The chain's CDR3 is CASRDTGTGPSGYEQYF. CDR3 bases: TGTGCCAGCAGAGACACCGGGACAGGCCCTTCGGGTTACGAGCAGTACTTC.

This clonotype was seen only a few times. The gene calls are TRBV5-1 and TRBJ2-1; D not certain. Germline V gives CDR1 SGHRS, CDR2 YFSETQ. V lost 0 bases to trimming and J lost 8 bases, with 12 bases between them. CDR3 length: 14 amino acids. In DNA, the CDR3 is TGCGCCAGCAGCTTGGTTCCATCGGCCGATGAGCAGTTCTTC. Its protein is CASSLVPSADEQFF.

This sequence joins TRBV18 and TRBJ2-7, with 7 bases aligning to TRBD1. The germline CDR1 and CDR2 sequences are KGHSH and LQKENI. The CDR3 has 15 residues. With 3 bases clipped from V and 2 bases from J, the junction kept 7 bases outside the gene matches. The CDR3 region is CASSPNRDSAYEQYF. CDR3 bases: TGTGCCAGCTCACCCAATCGGGACAGTGCCTACGAGCAGTACTTC.

The J gene is TRBJ1-2, the V gene TRBV30, with D unresolved. V was trimmed by 3 bases and J by 5 bases, leaving 16 bases between them. Germline CDR1 GTSNPN, CDR2 SVGIG (reference sequence). CDR3 length equals 14 residues. CDR3 DNA sequence: TGTGCCTGGAGCGGAGAAGAGAATTTGTATGGCTACACCTTC. Amino acid sequence: CAWSGEENLYGYTF.